Reported below is one T cell receptor beta chain. What it recognizes is unknown. This sample is drawn from a study of cytotoxic CD8 clonotypes in ibrutinib-treated CLL. Study background: The group held approximately eleven relapsed/refractory and around 15 treatment-naive patients, with roughly 17 IGHV unmutated. Samples had a mean of approximately 260,000 productive templates and 94,082 productive rearrangements. Study conclusions and caveats: Baseline levels of clonality went above those of age-matched healthy donors and moved with circulating CD8+ T-cell counts.

Germline trimming cut 2 bases from V and 2 bases from J; bases unmatched to any gene: 3. This CDR3 has 17 amino acids. Per the germline V gene, CDR1 is MNHEY and CDR2 is SMNVEV (reference sequence). Sequencing sought depths of 1 in 200,000 to 1 in 1 million T cells. Sequenced by immunoSEQ multiplex PCR; TCRdb stores in-frame clones only, minus some. The table includes some 310,000 clones, around four fifths detected once. Source: PBMCs, taken before ibrutinib treatment. The V gene is TRBV27, the J gene TRBJ2-1; TRBD2 matches 13 bases. This receptor was identified in a human donor with chronic lymphocytic leukemia. The CDR3 DNA reads as TGTGCCAGCAGTTTAATGGGGACTAGCGGGACCTACAATGAGCAGTTCTTC. Translated, it gives CASSLMGTSGTYNEQFF.